This is a list of T cell receptor beta chains from one sample in a study of blood T cells in healthy people across ages. TCRdb redid the calling of the 5' RACE reads with MiXCR, one entry per CDR3 protein. The table lists 700,000 to 850,000 distinct CDR3 sequences, 36% of them singletons. Sequencing used blood. All receptors derive from a young man in good health. CDR3s leave out the opening cysteine and the closing phenylalanine or tryptophan. Each record gives: V gene, J gene, CDR3 protein.

>TRBV7-2|TRBJ2-7
ASSQDTQGANEQY
>TRBV10-3|TRBJ2-1
AISEGGSGVYNEQF
>TRBV4-1|TRBJ1-1
ASSQDSYGLRTEAF
>TRBV12-3/TRBV12-4|TRBJ2-1
ASSLDEYNEQF
>TRBV7-6|TRBJ2-1
ASSLVASSDNEQF
>TRBV12-3/TRBV12-4|TRBJ2-1
ASSLARGSSGSSYNEQF
>TRBV9|TRBJ2-1
ASSVRGAYNEQF
>TRBV15|TRBJ1-4
ATSTKGEKLF
>TRBV12-3/TRBV12-4|TRBJ2-7
ASSSRDRGVGEQY
>TRBV12-3/TRBV12-4|TRBJ1-5
ASGYSRDNQPQH
>TRBV4-3|TRBJ2-5
ASSLLTGTNEQY
>TRBV20-1|TRBJ2-3
SATANSASTDTQY
>TRBV7-2|TRBJ1-6
ASSLAAAGSSPLH
>TRBV27|TRBJ2-5
ASSMLAEETQY
>TRBV29-1|TRBJ2-1
SVERRLAGNEQF
>TRBV7-8|TRBJ1-4
ASSSLQGRGEKLF
>TRBV6-5|TRBJ1-1
ASSYSGSLEAF
>TRBV4-2|TRBJ2-5
ASSQAIFQGAEETQY
>TRBV20-1|TRBJ2-1
SARGRGLEDLQETQF
>TRBV2|TRBJ1-1
ASSEFGTAF
>TRBV28|TRBJ1-1
ASRSGSWTEAF
>TRBV5-1|TRBJ2-5
ASSFFGQGARETQY
>TRBV12-3/TRBV12-4|TRBJ2-7
ASTGTVDEQY
>TRBV11-2|TRBJ1-4
ASSSTGSTNEKLF
>TRBV7-2|TRBJ2-1
ASSSNTDPNNEQF
>TRBV7-9|TRBJ1-1
ASSFEGGTEAF
>TRBV29-1|TRBJ2-5
SVVRLAGYEQY
>TRBV12-3/TRBV12-4|TRBJ2-2
AIWETGTGELF
>TRBV15|TRBJ2-1
ATKRGVANEQF
>TRBV12-3/TRBV12-4|TRBJ2-1
ASSLSSRYNEQF
>TRBV20-1|TRBJ2-1
SARGAGIGYNEQF
>TRBV5-1|TRBJ2-2
ASSLGTGKTGELF
>TRBV6-1|TRBJ1-5
ASDRPYSNQPQH
>TRBV4-3|TRBJ2-5
ASSQGFSRGWETQY
>TRBV7-2|TRBJ2-7
ASSLMTGYEQY
>TRBV4-1|TRBJ1-2
ASSQGRQISNYGYT
>TRBV20-1|TRBJ1-2
SAPPPGSYGYT
>TRBV5-1|TRBJ2-7
ASSLPTVFSEQY
>TRBV2|TRBJ1-2
ASSASVSGPGYT
>TRBV6-5|TRBJ1-2
ASSAGQGRYGYT
>TRBV5-1|TRBJ1-4
ASSPGHATNEKLF
>TRBV4-3|TRBJ1-2
ASSPSADGAYGYT
>TRBV12-3/TRBV12-4|TRBJ1-5
ASSLRQIDQPQH
>TRBV6-2/TRBV6-3|NA
ASREYTPMTYEQY
>TRBV6-4|TRBJ2-1
ASSGGSGTYNEQF
>TRBV7-8|TRBJ2-3
ASSPGQKDTDTQY
>TRBV7-8|TRBJ1-2
ASSSGGASIYGYT
>TRBV20-1|TRBJ1-6
SARESGTGFRSPLH
>TRBV4-3|NA
ASSQGPLGRGDDGTQY
>TRBV7-2|NA
ASSMSERALKETQY
>TRBV14|TRBJ1-1
ASSLTGAGRNTEAF
>TRBV12-3/TRBV12-4|TRBJ2-1
ASSLGIGEQF
>TRBV12-3/TRBV12-4|TRBJ1-6
ASSLGGLGSPLH
>TRBV9|TRBJ2-3
ASSGADADTQY
>TRBV12-3/TRBV12-4|TRBJ1-1
ASSLAGGAHSEAF
>TRBV10-3|TRBJ2-5
AIKSGAAPETQY
>TRBV10-3|TRBJ1-1
AIAEGSGNTEAF
>TRBV14|TRBJ2-2
ASSLLGLTFTGELF
>TRBV4-3|TRBJ2-1
ASSQVEGARMCEQF
>TRBV12-3/TRBV12-4|TRBJ1-5
ASSPDRGNGQPQH